These 5 T cell receptor beta chains were all obtained from the same sample, sequenced in a study of spatial heterogeneity in lung cancer. TCRdb re-derived calls from the 5' RACE reads in MiXCR, one entry per CDR3 protein. The repertoire holds over 10,000 distinct CDR3 sequences, approximately 5% seen once, with about 40% in the top ten. The time point: sample taken at primary tumor resection. Tumor, nontumor lung or frozen PBMC supplied whole RNA that was sequenced unsorted. The sequencing here drew on lung tumor tissue, taken at surgery. These receptors originate from a human donor with early-stage non-small cell lung cancer.

In this sample, this clonotype turned up many times. A library prepared for alpha chains yielded this beta chain as an off-target read; its size is of little meaning. The V call is TRBV7-9, the J call TRBJ1-5; D gene unclear. V shed 1 base and J shed 7 bases, with 11 bases lying between them. The CDR3 length is 14 residues. Germline CDR1 and CDR2: SEHNR and FQNEAQ (reference sequence). The CDR3 DNA is TGTGCCAGCAGCTTAGGTGGGGTGGGCCAGCCCCAGCATTTT. It yields the protein CASSLGGVGQPQHF.

Many counts were recorded for this clonotype. The library was designed around alpha chains, so this beta chain is a stray read whose abundance carries little weight. The chain combines TRBV14 with TRBJ2-1; 10 nucleotides line up with TRBD2. The CDR3 spans 21 residues. Germline V CDR1 and CDR2: SGHDN, FVKESK. Trimming took 5 bases from V and 0 from J; bases not matched to a gene: 19. The CDR3 DNA reads TGTGCCAGCAGCTTCCCGCGTCCGTCTAGCGGGGGACTGAGCTCCTACAATGAGCAGTTCTTC. Protein sequence: CASSFPRPSSGGLSSYNEQFF.

There are many counts of this clonotype. The library was prepared for alpha chains; this beta chain is a stray read, so its frequency means little. The CDR3 spells CASSEVRPSYNEQFF. CDR3 in DNA: TGTGCCAGCAGTGAAGTACGGCCCTCCTACAATGAGCAGTTCTTC. The chain recombines TRBV6-1 with TRBJ2-1; no reliable D call. The germline V and J ends were trimmed by 1 base and 0 bases, with 7 bases remaining between them. This CDR3 spans 15 amino acids. Germline V gene data show CDR1 as MNHNS and CDR2 as SASEGT.

This clonotype showed up many times. This beta chain came through as a stray read in a library set up for alpha chains, and its size says little. J is TRBJ2-5 and V is TRBV12-3 or TRBV12-4; D ambiguous. Trimming left V 2 bases short and J 3 bases short, with 7 bases between. There are 13 residues in the CDR3. The CDR3 DNA reads as TGTGCCAGCAGTTTAATATGGGAAGAGACCCAGTACTTC. As protein: CASSLIWEETQYF.

As to this clonotype: As an off-target read in a library built for alpha chains, this beta chain has a frequency of little significance. The chain uses TRBV20-1 and TRBJ1-6, with unresolved D. Trimming left V 0 bases short and J 7 bases short, with 10 bases between. The CDR3 sequence is 14 residues long. The V gene's germline CDR1 is DFQATT and CDR2 SNEGSKA (reference sequence). CDR3 in amino acids: CSARDGRINSPLHF. DNA for the CDR3: TGCAGTGCTAGAGACGGGAGGATCAATTCACCCCTCCACTTT.